This T cell receptor beta chain stems from a study of CD8+ T cells in alopecia areata. Study-wide context: The protocol delivered tofacitinib for 6 to 18 months, then withdrew it for 6 months. Severity scores in treated patients reflected the percentage of scalp affected.

A note on this clone: Its target is not known.

Study conclusions and caveats: More clonal than normal scalp was lesional scalp, particularly alopecia totalis/universalis. Scalp sequencing captures resident alphabeta T cells of normal skin too.

Indicated treatment: oral pan-JAK inhibitor, 5-10 mg twice daily. V trimming: 5 bases; J trimming: 6 bases; junction bases outside the gene matches: 4. CDR3 length: 13 amino acids. Germline V gives CDR1 MGHRA, CDR2 YSYEKL. Extraction and reverse transcription of RNA yielded cDNA as the sequencing template. Some clones are missing from TCRdb's copy, which holds only in-frame ones; the method was immunoSEQ multiplex PCR. The repertoire holds around 200,000 clones, with 64% as singletons. The source material was CD4+ T cells sorted from blood, sampled at week 4, from a patient treated with tofacitinib. The rearrangement links TRBV4-1 to TRBJ2-3; TRBD1 aligns across 8 bases. The TCR sequence derives from a human donor with alopecia areata. The CDR3 DNA is TGCGCCAGCAGCAAGACAGGGGCCGATACGCAGTATTTT. It codes for CASSKTGADTQYF.